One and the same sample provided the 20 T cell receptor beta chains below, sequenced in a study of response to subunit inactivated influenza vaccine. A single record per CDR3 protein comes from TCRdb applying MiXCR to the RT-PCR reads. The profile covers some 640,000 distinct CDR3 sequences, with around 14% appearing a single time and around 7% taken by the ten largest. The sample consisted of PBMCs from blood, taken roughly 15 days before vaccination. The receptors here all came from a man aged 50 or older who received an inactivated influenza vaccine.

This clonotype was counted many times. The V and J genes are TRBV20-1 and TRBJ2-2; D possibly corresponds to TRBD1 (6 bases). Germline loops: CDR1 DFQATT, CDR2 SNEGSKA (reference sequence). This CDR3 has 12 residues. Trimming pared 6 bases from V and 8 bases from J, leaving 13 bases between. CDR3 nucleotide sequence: TGCAGTGCGCTACAGGGTTTTGGGGAGCTGTTTTTT. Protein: CSALQGFGELFF.

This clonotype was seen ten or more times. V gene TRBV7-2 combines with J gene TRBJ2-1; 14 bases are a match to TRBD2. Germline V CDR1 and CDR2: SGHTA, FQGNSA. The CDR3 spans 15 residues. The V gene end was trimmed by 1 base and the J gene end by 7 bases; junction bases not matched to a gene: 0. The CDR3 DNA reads TGTGCCAGCAGCTTAGGACTAGCGGGAGGGAATGAGCAGTTCTTC. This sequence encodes CASSLGLAGGNEQFF.

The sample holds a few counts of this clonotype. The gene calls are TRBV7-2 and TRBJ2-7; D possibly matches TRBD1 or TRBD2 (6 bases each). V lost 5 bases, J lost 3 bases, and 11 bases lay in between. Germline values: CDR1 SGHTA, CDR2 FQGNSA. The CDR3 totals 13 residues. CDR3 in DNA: TGTGCCAGCAGCGAGGGGGGAGGCTACGAGCAGTACTTC. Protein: CASSEGGGYEQYF.

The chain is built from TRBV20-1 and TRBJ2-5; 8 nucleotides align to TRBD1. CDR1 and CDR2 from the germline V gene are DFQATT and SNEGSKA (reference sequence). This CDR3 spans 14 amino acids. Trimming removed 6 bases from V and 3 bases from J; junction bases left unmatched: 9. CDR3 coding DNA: TGCAGTGCGAAAAAGGACAGGGCGAAAGAGACCCAGTACTTC. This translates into CSAKKDRAKETQYF.

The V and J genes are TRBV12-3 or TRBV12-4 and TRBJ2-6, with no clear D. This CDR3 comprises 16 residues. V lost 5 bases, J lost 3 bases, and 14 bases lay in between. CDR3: CASSPNPSLGANVLTF. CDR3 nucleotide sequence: TGTGCCAGCAGTCCCAACCCCTCCCTTGGGGCCAACGTCCTGACTTTC.

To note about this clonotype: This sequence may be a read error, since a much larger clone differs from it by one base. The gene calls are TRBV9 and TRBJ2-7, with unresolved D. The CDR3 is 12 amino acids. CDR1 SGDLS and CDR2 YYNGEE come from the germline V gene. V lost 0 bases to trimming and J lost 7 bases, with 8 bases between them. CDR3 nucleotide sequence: TGTGCCAGCAGCGTAGATTACAATGAGCAGTACTTC. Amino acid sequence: CASSVDYNEQYF.

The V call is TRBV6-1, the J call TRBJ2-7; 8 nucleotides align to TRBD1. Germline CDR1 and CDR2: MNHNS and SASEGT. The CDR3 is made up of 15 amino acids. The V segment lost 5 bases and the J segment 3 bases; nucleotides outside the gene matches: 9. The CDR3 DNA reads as TGTGCCAGCAGTCGCACGACAGGGGCGGGCTACGAGCAGTACTTC. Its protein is CASSRTTGAGYEQYF.

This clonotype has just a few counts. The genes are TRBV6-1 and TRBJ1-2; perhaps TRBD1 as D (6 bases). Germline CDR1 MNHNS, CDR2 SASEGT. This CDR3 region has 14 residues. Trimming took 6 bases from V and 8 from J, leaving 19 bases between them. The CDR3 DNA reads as TGTGCCAGCAGGCGCCAGGGGACTTGGGAGGGCTACACCTTC. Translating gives CASRRQGTWEGYTF.

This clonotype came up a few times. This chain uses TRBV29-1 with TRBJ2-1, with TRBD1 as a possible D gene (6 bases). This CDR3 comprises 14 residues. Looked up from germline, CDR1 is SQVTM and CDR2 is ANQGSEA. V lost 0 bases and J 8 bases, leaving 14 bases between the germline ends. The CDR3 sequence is CSVEELTGWDEQFF. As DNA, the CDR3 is TGCAGCGTTGAAGAACTAACAGGGTGGGATGAGCAGTTCTTC.

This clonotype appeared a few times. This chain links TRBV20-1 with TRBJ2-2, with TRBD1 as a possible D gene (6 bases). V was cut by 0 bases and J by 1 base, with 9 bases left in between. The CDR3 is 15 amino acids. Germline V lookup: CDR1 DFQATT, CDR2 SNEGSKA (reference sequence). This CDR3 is CSARDPDRNTGELFF. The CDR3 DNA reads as TGCAGTGCTAGAGATCCGGACAGGAACACCGGGGAGCTGTTTTTT.

This CDR3 reads CSARGSAGGGYEQFF. CDR3 nucleotides: TGCAGTGCTAGGGGTAGCGCGGGGGGTGGGTATGAGCAGTTCTTC. V usage is TRBV20-1 and J usage is TRBJ2-1, with TRBD2 matching over 8 bases. This CDR3 has 15 residues. V lost 3 bases to trimming and J lost 8 bases; unmatched junction nucleotides: 12. Germline assignment: CDR1 DFQATT and CDR2 SNEGSKA (reference sequence).

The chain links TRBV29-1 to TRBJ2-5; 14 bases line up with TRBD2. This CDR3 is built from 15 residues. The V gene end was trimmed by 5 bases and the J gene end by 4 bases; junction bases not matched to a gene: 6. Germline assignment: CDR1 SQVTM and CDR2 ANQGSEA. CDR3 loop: CSVRTSGGSGETQYF. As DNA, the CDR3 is TGCAGCGTTCGGACTAGCGGGGGGAGTGGAGAGACCCAGTACTTC.

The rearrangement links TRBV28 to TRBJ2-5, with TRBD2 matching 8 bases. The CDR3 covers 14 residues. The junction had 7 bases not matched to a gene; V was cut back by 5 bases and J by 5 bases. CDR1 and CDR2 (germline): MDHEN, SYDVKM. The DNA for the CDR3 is TGTGCCAGCAGTCGGGGACTAGTGTCGGAGACCCAGTACTTC. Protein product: CASSRGLVSETQYF.

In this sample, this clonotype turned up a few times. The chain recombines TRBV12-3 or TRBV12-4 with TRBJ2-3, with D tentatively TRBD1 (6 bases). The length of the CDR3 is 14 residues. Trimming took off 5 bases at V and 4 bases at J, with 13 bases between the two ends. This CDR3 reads CASSTQQGPDTQYF. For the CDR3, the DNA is TGTGCCAGCAGTACACAACAGGGCCCAGATACGCAGTATTTT.

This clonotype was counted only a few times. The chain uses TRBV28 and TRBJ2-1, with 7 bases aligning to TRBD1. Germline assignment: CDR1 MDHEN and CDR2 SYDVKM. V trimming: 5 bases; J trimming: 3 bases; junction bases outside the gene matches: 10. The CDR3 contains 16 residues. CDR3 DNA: TGTGCCAGCAGTGGGTCAGGGGGTTTTAACTACAATGAGCAGTTCTTC. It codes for CASSGSGGFNYNEQFF.

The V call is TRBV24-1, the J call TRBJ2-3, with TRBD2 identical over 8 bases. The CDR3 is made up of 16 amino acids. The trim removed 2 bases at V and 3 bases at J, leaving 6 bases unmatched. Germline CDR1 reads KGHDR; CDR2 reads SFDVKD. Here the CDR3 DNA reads TGTGCCACCAGTGATTCCGGGACTAGTGGTACAGATACGCAGTATTTT. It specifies CATSDSGTSGTDTQYF.

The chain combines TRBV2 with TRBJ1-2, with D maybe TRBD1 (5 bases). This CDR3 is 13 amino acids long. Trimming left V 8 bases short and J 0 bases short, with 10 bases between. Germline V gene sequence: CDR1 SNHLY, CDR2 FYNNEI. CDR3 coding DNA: TGTGCCAGCGATCAGGGATCTAACTATGGCTACACCTTC. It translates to CASDQGSNYGYTF.

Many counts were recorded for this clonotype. The CDR3 DNA follows: TGCGCCAGCAGCTTTGGCGGGAATTCCTACAATGAGCAGTTCTTC. Translation gives CASSFGGNSYNEQFF. The chain uses TRBV5-1 and TRBJ2-1, with a tentative D call TRBD2 (6 bases). There are 15 residues in the CDR3. CDR1 and CDR2 from the germline V gene are SGHRS and YFSETQ. V was cut by 2 bases and J by 1 base, with 10 bases left in between.

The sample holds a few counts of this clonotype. The CDR3 region has the DNA TGCGCCAGCAGCCCTCCCCCGATAGCGGGGGGGCGCAATGAGCAGTTCTTC. Translation gives CASSPPPIAGGRNEQFF. V gene TRBV4-1 combines with J gene TRBJ2-1, with 11 bases identical to TRBD2. This CDR3 has 17 amino acids. J lost 6 bases, V lost 4 bases, and 11 bases had no gene match. The germline gives CDR1 MGHRA, CDR2 YSYEKL.

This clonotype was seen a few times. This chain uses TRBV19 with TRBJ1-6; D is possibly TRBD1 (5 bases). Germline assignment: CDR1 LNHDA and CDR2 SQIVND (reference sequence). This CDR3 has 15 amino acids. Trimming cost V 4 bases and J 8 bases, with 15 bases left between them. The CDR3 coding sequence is TGTGCCAGTAGTACACAAGGGGTTCAATATTCACCCCTCCACTTT. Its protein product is CASSTQGVQYSPLHF.